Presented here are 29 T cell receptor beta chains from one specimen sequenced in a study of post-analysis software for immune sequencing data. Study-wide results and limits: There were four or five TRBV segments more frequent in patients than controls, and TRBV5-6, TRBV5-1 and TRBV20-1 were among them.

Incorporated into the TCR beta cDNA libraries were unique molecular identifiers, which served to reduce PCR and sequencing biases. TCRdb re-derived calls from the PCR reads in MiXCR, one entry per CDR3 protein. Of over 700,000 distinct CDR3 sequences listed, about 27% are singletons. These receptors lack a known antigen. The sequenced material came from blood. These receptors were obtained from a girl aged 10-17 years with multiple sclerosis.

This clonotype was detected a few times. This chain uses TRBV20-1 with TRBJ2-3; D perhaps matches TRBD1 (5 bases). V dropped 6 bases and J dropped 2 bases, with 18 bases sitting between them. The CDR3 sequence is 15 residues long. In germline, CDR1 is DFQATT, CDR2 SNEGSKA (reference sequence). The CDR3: CSAVLGPDITDTQYF. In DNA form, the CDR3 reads TGCAGTGCGGTGCTCGGACCGGACATCACAGATACGCAGTATTTT.

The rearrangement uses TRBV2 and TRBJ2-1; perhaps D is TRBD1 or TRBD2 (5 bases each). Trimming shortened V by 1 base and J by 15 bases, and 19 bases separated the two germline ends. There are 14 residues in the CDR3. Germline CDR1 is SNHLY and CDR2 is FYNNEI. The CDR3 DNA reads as TGTGCCAGCAGTGAAGGGGGGTTTAGCCGATCACCGTTCTTC. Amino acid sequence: CASSEGGFSRSPFF.

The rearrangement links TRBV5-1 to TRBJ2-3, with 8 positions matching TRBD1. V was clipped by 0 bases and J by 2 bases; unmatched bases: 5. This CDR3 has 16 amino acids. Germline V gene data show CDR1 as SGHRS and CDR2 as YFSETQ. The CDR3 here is CASSLEGQASTDTQYF. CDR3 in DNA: TGCGCCAGCAGCTTGGAGGGACAGGCCTCCACAGATACGCAGTATTTT.

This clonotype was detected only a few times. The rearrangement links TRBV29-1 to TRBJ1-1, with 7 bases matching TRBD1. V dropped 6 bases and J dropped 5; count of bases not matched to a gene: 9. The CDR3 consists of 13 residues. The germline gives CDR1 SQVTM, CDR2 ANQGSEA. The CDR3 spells CSVRRQGHTEAFF. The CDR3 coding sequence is TGCAGCGTCCGAAGACAGGGACATACTGAAGCTTTCTTT.

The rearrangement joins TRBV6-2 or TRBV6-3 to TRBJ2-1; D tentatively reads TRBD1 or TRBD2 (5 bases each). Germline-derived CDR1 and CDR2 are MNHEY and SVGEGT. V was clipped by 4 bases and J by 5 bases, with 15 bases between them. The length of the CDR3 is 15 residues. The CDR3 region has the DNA TGTGCCAGCAGTTTCCGGGACCAAGACCACAATGAGCAGTTCTTC. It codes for CASSFRDQDHNEQFF.

This CDR3 reads CASNPGLAGIEQFF. The CDR3 bases are TGTGCCAGCAATCCGGGACTAGCGGGAATTGAGCAGTTCTTC. The rearrangement uses TRBV28 and TRBJ2-1, with 13 positions matching TRBD2. J was trimmed by 9 bases and V by 7 bases; bases with no gene match: 6. Germline CDR1 MDHEN, CDR2 SYDVKM. The CDR3 is made up of 14 amino acids. Supplemented by reference TRBV28 and TRBJ2-1, the full variable domain reads DVKVTQSSRYLVKRTGEKVFLECVQDMDHENMFWYRQDPGLGLRLIYFSYDVKMKEKGDIPEGYSVSREKKERFSLILESASTNQTSMYLCASNPGLAGIEQFFGPGTRLTVL.

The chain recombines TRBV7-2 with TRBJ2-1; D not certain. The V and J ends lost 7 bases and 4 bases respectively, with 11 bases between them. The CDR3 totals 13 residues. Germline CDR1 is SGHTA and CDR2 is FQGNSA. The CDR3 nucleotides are TGTGCCAGCATCGCCCACATTTACAATGAGCAGTTCTTC. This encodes CASIAHIYNEQFF. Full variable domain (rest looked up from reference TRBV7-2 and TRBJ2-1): GAGVSQSPSNKVTEKGKDVELRCDPISGHTALYWYRQSLGQGLEFLIYFQGNSAPDKSGLPSDRFSAERTGGSVSTLTIQRTQQEDSAVYLCASIAHIYNEQFFGPGTRLTVL.

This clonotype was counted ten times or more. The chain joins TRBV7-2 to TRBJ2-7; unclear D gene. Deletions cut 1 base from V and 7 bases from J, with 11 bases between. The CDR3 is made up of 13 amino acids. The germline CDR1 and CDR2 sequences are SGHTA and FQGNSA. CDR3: CASSLGTAGEQYF. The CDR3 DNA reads TGTGCCAGCAGCTTAGGGACGGCTGGGGAGCAGTACTTC.

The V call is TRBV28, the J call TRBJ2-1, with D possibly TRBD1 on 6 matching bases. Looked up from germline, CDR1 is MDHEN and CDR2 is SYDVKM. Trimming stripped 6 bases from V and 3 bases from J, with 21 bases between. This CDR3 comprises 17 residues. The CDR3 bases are TGTGCCAGCAGAGACAGGACAGACCAGAAAAACTACAATGAGCAGTTCTTC. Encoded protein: CASRDRTDQKNYNEQFF. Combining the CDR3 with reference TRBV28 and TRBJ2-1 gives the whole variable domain DVKVTQSSRYLVKRTGEKVFLECVQDMDHENMFWYRQDPGLGLRLIYFSYDVKMKEKGDIPEGYSVSREKKERFSLILESASTNQTSMYLCASRDRTDQKNYNEQFFGPGTRLTVL.

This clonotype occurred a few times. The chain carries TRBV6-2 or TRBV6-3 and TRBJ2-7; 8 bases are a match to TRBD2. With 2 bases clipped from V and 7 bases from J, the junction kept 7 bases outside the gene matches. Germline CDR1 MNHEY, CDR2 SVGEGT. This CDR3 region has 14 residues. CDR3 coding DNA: TGTGCCAGCAGTTACAGGCGGGAGGCCGGTGAGCAGTACTTC. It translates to CASSYRREAGEQYF.

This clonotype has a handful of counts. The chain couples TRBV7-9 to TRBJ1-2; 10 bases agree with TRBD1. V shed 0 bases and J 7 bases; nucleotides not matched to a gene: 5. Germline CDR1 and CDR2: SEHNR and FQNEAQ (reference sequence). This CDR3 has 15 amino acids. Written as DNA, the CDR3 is TGTGCCAGCAGCTTAGCTTGGGACAGGGGTGGTGGCTACACCTTC. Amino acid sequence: CASSLAWDRGGGYTF.

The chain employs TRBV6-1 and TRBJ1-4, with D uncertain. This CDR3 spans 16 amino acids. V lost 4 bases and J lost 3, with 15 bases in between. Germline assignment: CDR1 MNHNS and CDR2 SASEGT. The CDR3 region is CASSGIPEGANEKLFF. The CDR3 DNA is TGTGCCAGCAGTGGGATCCCCGAGGGAGCTAATGAAAAACTGTTTTTT.

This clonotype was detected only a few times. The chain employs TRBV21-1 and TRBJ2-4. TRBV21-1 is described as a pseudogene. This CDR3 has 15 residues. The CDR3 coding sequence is TGTGCCAGCAGCAAAGTGGGATTAGCCAAGAACATTCAGTACTTC. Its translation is CASSKVGLAKNIQYF.

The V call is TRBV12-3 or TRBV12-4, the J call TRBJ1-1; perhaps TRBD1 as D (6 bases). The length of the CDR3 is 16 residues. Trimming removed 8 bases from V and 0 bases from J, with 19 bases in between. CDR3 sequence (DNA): TGTGCCAGCTCCTTGGGGGCAGGGGCCATGAACACTGAAGCTTTCTTT. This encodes CASSLGAGAMNTEAFF.

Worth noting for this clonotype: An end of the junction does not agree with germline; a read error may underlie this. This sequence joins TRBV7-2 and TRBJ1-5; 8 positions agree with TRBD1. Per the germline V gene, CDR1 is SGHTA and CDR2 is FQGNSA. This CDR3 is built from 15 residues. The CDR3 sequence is CAGSHRGYSNQPQHF. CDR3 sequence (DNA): TGTGCCGGCAGCCACAGGGGGTATAGCAATCAGCCCCAGCATTTT. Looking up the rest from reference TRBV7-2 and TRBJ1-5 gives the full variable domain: GAGVSQSPSNKVTEKGKDVELRCDPISGHTALYWYRQSLGQGLEFLIYFQGNSAPDKSGLPSDRFSAERTGGSVSTLTIQRTQQEDSAVYLCAGSHRGYSNQPQHFGDGTRLSIL.

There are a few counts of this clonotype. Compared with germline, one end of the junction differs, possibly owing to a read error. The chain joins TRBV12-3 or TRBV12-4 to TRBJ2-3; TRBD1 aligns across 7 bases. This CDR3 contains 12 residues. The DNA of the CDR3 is TGTGCCGGCAGCCAGGGGGCAGATACGCAGTATTTT. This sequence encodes CAGSQGADTQYF.

The chain's CDR3 is CAISESIGYNEQFF. CDR3 sequence (DNA): TGTGCCATCAGTGAGTCGATAGGATACAATGAGCAGTTCTTC. The chain uses TRBV10-3 and TRBJ2-1; D gene unclear. The CDR3 sequence is 14 residues long. The V end lost 0 bases, the J end lost 4 bases, and 7 bases lay between the germline ends. The germline gives CDR1 ENHRY, CDR2 SYGVKD.

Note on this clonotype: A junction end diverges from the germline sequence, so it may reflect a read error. CDR3 loop: CGVEGEQFF. The DNA of the CDR3 is TGCGGCGTTGAAGGTGAGCAGTTCTTC. The rearrangement links TRBV29-1 to TRBJ2-1; D not resolved. CDR1 and CDR2 from the germline V gene are SQVTM and ANQGSEA. The CDR3 spans 9 residues.

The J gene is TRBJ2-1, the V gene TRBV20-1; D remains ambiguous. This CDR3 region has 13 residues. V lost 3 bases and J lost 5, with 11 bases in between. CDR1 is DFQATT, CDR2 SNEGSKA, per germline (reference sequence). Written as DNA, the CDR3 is TGCAGTGCTAGGTGGCCTTATAACAATGAGCAGTTCTTC. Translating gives CSARWPYNNEQFF.

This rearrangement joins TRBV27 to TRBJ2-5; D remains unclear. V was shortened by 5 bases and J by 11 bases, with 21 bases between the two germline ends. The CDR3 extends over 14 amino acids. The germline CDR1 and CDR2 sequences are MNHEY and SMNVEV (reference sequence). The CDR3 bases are TGTGCCAGCAGTGCCCGGAATAGCTACAATGAGCAGTACTTC. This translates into CASSARNSYNEQYF.

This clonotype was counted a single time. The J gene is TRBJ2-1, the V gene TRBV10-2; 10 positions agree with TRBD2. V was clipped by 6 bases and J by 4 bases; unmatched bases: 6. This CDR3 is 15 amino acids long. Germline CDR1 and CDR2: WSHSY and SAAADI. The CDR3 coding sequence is TGCGCCAGCAGGGAAACTAGCGGGATATACAATGAGCAGTTCTTC. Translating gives CASRETSGIYNEQFF.

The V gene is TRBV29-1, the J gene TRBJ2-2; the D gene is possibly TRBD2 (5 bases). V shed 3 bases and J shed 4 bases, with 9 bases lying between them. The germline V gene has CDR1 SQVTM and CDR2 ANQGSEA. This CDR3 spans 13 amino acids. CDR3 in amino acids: CSVDEAGTGELFF. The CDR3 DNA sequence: TGCAGCGTTGATGAGGCGGGCACCGGGGAGCTGTTTTTT.

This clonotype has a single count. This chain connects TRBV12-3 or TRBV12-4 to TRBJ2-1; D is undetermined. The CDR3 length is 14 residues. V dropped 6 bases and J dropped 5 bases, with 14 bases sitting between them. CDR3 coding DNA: TGTGCCAGCAGGAGAAGCAGGTCCGACAATGAGCAGTTCTTC. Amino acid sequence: CASRRSRSDNEQFF.

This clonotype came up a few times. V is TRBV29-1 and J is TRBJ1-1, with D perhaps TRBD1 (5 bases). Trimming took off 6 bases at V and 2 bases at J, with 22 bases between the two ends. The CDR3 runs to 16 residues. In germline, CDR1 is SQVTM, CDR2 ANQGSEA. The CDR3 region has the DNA TGCAGCGTCCTAGACTCCTACGGGGGAGTAAACACTGAAGCTTTCTTT. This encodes CSVLDSYGGVNTEAFF.

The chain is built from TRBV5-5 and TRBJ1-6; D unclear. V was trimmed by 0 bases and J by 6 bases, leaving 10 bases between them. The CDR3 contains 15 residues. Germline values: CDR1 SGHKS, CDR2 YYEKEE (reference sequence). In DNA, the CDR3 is TGTGCCAGCAGCTTGGTGCCCAGTCGTAATTCACCCCTCCACTTT. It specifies CASSLVPSRNSPLHF.

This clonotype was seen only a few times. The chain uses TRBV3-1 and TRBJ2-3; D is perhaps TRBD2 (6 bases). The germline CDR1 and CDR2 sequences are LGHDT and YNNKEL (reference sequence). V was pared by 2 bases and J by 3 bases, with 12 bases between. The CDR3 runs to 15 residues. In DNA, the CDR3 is TGTGCCAGCAGCCAACTTAGCGGACCGACAGATACGCAGTATTTT. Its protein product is CASSQLSGPTDTQYF.

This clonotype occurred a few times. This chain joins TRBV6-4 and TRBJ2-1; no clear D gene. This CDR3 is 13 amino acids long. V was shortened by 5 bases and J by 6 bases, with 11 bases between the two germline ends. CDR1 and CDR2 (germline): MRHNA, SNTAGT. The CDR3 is CASSFALSNEQFF. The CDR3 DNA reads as TGTGCCAGCAGTTTCGCCCTATCCAATGAGCAGTTCTTC.

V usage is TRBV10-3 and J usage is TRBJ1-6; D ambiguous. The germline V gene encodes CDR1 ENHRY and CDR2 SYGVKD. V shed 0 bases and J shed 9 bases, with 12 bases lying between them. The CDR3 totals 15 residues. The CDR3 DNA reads TGTGCCATCAGTGAGTCAGGGTCATCCGCTTCACCCCTCCACTTT. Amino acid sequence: CAISESGSSASPLHF.

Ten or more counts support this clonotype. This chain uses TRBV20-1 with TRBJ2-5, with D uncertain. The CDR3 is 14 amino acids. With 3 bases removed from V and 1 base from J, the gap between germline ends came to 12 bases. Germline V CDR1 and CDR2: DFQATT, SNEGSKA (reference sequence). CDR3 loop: CSARNGSVQETQYF. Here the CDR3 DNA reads TGCAGTGCTAGGAATGGGTCAGTCCAAGAGACCCAGTACTTC.